Reported below is one TCR beta chain. The length of the CDR3 is 12 residues. V shed 3 bases and J shed 5 bases, with 7 bases lying between them. Germline V gene data show CDR1 as SGHVS and CDR2 as FQNEAQ. The sample comes from a study of blood T cell repertoires in COVID-19. Overall study context: Material from acute and convalescent COVID-19 was sourced from the United States, Italy and Spain. T cells, B-cell-depleted T cells, or PBMCs supplied cDNA or gDNA.

Original processing notes: How many nucleated cells were present was estimated from reference gene primer amplification. Clones were read by immunoSEQ multiplex PCR, and TCRdb kept only the in-frame ones, dropping some. From that table come the V and J calls and clone size; the DNA was used to work out D and trimming. This sample has 150,000 or so clones; 75% to 90% occur once, and the top ten carry roughly a tenth. The sample taken for sequencing was peripheral blood. The source is a human donor in a cohort sampled during active COVID-19. J is TRBJ1-1 and V is TRBV7-8; D is ambiguous. The CDR3 coding sequence is TGTGCCAGCAGCTTGGGGAGGACTGAAGCTTTCTTT. Translated, it gives CASSLGRTEAFF.